This T cell receptor (beta chain) is from a study of T cells in women clearing cervical HPV infection (dated by TCRdb to 2017 to 2018). Context from the whole study: The cases were 20 to 30 women with histologically confirmed HPV16-related CIN3 or worse, and 2 of those women had invasive cancers. Controls were around 24 women whose single incident HPV16 infection cleared within 12 months without precancer or cancer developing. Blood from cases was collected at the visit where the lesion was first found, while blood from controls was collected once the infection could no longer be detected. Among cases, blood sampling came a median of 149 days after lesion detection, with an interquartile range of about 85 to 200 days. Since only a few of the women had HLA typing available, the possibility that HLA type was acting as a confounder could not be ruled out. An exploratory proof-of-principle case-control study, nested within the Guanacaste HPV Natural History Study in Costa Rica, was conducted to compare TCR repertoires across cervical HPV16 outcomes. Cases were matched to controls by age within five years and by the year the sample was collected. Cases had a median age of almost 35 years compared with about 40 for controls, and baseline characteristics showed no significant differences between the groups. The parent cohort enrolled 10,049 women aged 18 or older in Guanacaste, Costa Rica, in about 1992 to 1994 and followed the women for less than nine years. As quality controls, five blinded duplicates were added to each group, bringing the total to 60 or so samples made up of some 50 participants and about ten replicates.

TCR beta CDR3 regions were amplified by multiplex PCR from an average of around 1,200 ng genomic DNA per sample using the immunoSEQ assay. To correct primer bias, the assay used a complete synthetic TCR repertoire to set an amplification baseline. Amplicons were sequenced on the Illumina platform. The authors processed their data as follows. Sequences were error-corrected by clustering with frequency ratios and a modified nearest-neighbor algorithm, then analyzed in the immunoSEQ Analyzer with IMGT gene definitions. At each rarefaction depth, TCR richness and evenness were averaged over 20 rarefaction repeats, and samples with fewer sequences than the depth were excluded. Relative abundances of V, D and J genes were compared between groups using Wilcoxon rank sum tests, with FDR correction applied. In the blinded duplicates, the intraclass correlation was roughly 96% for TCR richness and averaged approximately 82% across 66 gene segments. TCRdb's version of the immuneACCESS table is confined to in-frame rearrangements and falls short of the full clone set. An unresolved V gene accounts for under half of the shortfall where checked; the remainder is of unknown origin. V, J and clone size reflect that table, while D and trimming were determined from the DNA. Per the sample table, the count is 30,000 to 35,000 clones. Clones ranked in the top ten supply 7.5% to 9.5% of the sample.

Every participant had a single incident cervical HPV16 infection, and women with prevalent HPV16 infections were excluded. Cervical HPV DNA was detected by MY09/MY11 PCR and genotyped by dot-blot hybridization. Roughly 15 mL of heparinized blood was centrifuged, after which the buffy coat was aliquoted, frozen at -30 degrees C, and then stored at -80 degrees C. Genomic DNA was extracted from buffy coat specimens using QIAGEN kits. The research as a whole found: TCR repertoire richness was significantly higher in CIN3+ cases than in controls across sequencing depths, while evenness did not differ. Random forest classifiers that combined richness and V gene abundances separated cases from controls with an estimated AUC of 0.8 to 0.9. Cases had lower TRBV6-7 relative abundance than controls (0.11% versus 0.16%; Bonferroni P = 0.0008). Because T-cell numbers per sample were unknown, differences in richness could reflect varying T-cell content rather than repertoire biology. The cross-sectional design could not show whether the associations came before the infection or were a result of it, and neither effector/memory subsets nor HPV-specific T cells were isolated.

In regard to this clone: Its specific antigen is unknown. The CDR3 end falls 3 residues outside the read, so it is completed with the germline J gene.

CDR1 and CDR2, looked up from the germline V gene, are SGHAT and FQNNGV. The CDR3 covers 15 residues, taking in both the cysteine and the phenylalanine. Part of the CDR3 DNA is given, 36 bases translated from base 1. At the junction V is shortened by 5 bases and J by 6 bases; bases outside the gene matches: 6. Rearrangement joined TRBV11-2 to TRBJ2-3, with TRBD2 matching 12 junction bases. The source of this sequence is a woman between 18 and 75 years old with a cervical HPV16 infection that either progressed to CIN3+ or cleared (not recorded which). The specimen was blood buffy coat. The CDR3 here reads CASSILAGGVDTQYF. The sequenced CDR3 bases are TGTGCCAGCAGCATTCTAGCGGGGGGGGTTGATACG.